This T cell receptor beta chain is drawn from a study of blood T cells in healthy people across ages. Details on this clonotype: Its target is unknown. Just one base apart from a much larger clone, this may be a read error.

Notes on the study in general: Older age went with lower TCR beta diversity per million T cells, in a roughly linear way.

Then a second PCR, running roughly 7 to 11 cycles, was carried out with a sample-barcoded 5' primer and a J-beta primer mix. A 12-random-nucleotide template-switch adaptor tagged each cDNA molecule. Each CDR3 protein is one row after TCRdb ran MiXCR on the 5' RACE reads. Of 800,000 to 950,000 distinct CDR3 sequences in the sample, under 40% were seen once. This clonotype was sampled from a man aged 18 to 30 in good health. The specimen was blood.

The DNA of the CDR3 is TGTGCCAGCAGCATGAGACAGGGGATTACGACCGGGGAGCAGTTTTTT. Translated, it gives CASSMRQGITTGEQFF. The rearrangement uses TRBV7-9 and TRBJ2-2, with 8 nucleotides matching TRBD1. This CDR3 is 16 amino acids long. Per the germline V gene, CDR1 is SEHNR and CDR2 is FQNEAQ (reference sequence).